These T cell receptor beta chains were read from a single sample in a study of shared clonotypes between healthy human individuals. TCRdb keeps only in-frame clones here, not all; method: immunoSEQ multiplex PCR. The sample holds around 750,000 clones; 74% are singletons and the top ten take about 1.7%. Sample: memory CD4+ T cells sorted from blood. Receptor source: a woman in her twenties or thirties in good health. Each CDR3 is given with its conserved first and last residue. D genes are given only for firm matches. Clone size is given for some rows only: seen once, a few or many times, or a class if the clone is expanded.

TRBJ2-1	NA	TRBV5-4	NA	CASSPLPAYRGNEQFF	TGTGCCAGCAGTCCTCTCCCGGCGTACCGAGGGAATGAGCAGTTCTTC
TRBJ1-5	NA	TRBV28	few	CASSPWRYSNQPQHF	TGTGCCAGCAGTCCTTGGAGGTATAGCAATCAGCCCCAGCATTTT
TRBJ2-5	NA	TRBV19	NA	CASSIGGHETQYF	TGTGCCAGTAGTATAGGAGGCCACGAGACCCAGTACTTC
TRBJ1-2	NA	TRBV20-1	NA	CSASEGDGYTF	TGCAGTGCTAGTGAGGGGGATGGCTACACCTTC
TRBJ2-7	NA	TRBV6-5	once	CASSYKRDEQYF	TGTGCCAGCAGTTACAAGCGGGACGAGCAGTACTTC
TRBJ1-2	NA	TRBV19	NA	CASRRRAEADYGYTF	TGTGCCAGTCGCCGAAGGGCTGAGGCTGACTATGGCTACACCTTC
TRBJ2-5	NA	TRBV5-1	NA	CASSIGDRDGETQYF	TGCGCCAGCAGTATCGGGGATCGGGACGGAGAGACCCAGTACTTC
TRBJ2-2	TRBD1	TRBV7-8	NA	CASSLVDRDTEHRGAVF	TGTGCCAGCAGCTTAGTAGACAGGGACACCGAACACCGGGGAGCTGTTTTT
TRBJ2-7	TRBD1	TRBV6-5	NA	CASSRTQGAGYEQYF	TGTGCCAGCAGTCGGACACAGGGGGCGGGGTACGAGCAGTACTTC
TRBJ2-7	NA	TRBV5-1	NA	CASSLQTSVASYEQYF	TGCGCCAGCAGCTTACAAACCTCTGTGGCCTCCTACGAGCAGTACTTC
TRBJ2-2	NA	TRBV9	NA	CASSVGRGNSVTGELFF	TGTGCCAGCAGCGTAGGACGTGGGAATTCGGTCACCGGGGAGCTGTTTTTT
TRBJ2-1	TRBD2	TRBV6-1	NA	CASSDLGLAGGGEQFF	TGTGCCAGCAGTGACTTGGGACTAGCGGGAGGGGGTGAGCAGTTCTTC
TRBJ1-5	NA	TRBV28	few	CASLRGNSNQPQHF	TGTGCCAGCTTGCGGGGAAATAGCAATCAGCCCCAGCATTTT
TRBJ1-1	TRBD1	TRBV7-3	once	CASSWDSNTEAFF	TGTGCCAGCAGTTGGGACAGCAACACTGAAGCTTTCTTT
TRBJ2-2	NA	TRBV11-2	NA	CASSQDFFITGELFF	TGTGCCAGCAGCCAAGACTTCTTTATCACCGGGGAGCTGTTTTTT
TRBJ2-3	NA	TRBV7-2	NA	CASSLRKGPDTQYF	TGTGCCAGCAGCTTAAGGAAGGGTCCAGATACGCAGTATTTT
TRBJ2-7	NA	TRBV2	NA	CASSEFSRGLSREQYF	TGTGCCAGCAGTGAATTCAGTAGGGGTCTAAGTCGCGAGCAGTACTTC
TRBJ2-7	NA	TRBV5-1	NA	CASSLGAGPYEQYF	TGCGCCAGCAGCTTAGGAGCGGGCCCCTACGAGCAGTACTTC
TRBJ2-1	TRBD2	TRBV5-4	NA	CASSAMRGDYNEQFF	TGTGCCAGCAGCGCGATGCGGGGGGATTACAATGAGCAGTTCTTC
TRBJ2-1	TRBD2	TRBV5-1	NA	CASSLGLAGNNEQFF	TGCGCCAGCAGCTTGGGCCTAGCGGGGAACAATGAGCAGTTCTTC
TRBJ1-2	NA	TRBV18	NA	CASSLGTDYGYTF	TGTGCCAGCTCACTCGGGACGGACTATGGCTACACCTTC
TRBJ2-5	TRBD2	TRBV7-2	few	CASSLAGEGTQYF	TGTGCCAGCAGCTTAGCGGGGGAGGGGACCCAGTACTTC
TRBJ1-2	TRBD1	TRBV6-6	NA	CASSVSGQRNYGYTF	TGTGCCAGCAGCGTATCGGGACAGAGGAACTATGGCTACACCTTC
TRBJ1-5	NA	TRBV28	NA	CASNPGSWNQPQHF	TGTGCCAGTAACCCTGGTAGTTGGAATCAGCCCCAGCATTTT
TRBJ2-4	NA	TRBV5-8	NA	CASSLASRVPGAKNIQYF	TGTGCCAGCAGCTTGGCCAGCCGAGTACCTGGGGCCAAAAACATTCAGTACTTC